The 28 T cell receptor beta chains given below trace back to one sample, sequenced in a study of blood T cells in healthy people across ages. Using a J-beta primer mix together with a sample-barcoded 5' primer, a second PCR was run for 7 to 11 cycles. Each CDR3 protein is one row after TCRdb ran MiXCR on the 5' RACE reads. The table includes under 2 million distinct CDR3 sequences, about 35% detected once. Sequenced input: blood. The receptors here all came from a woman aged 25 to 39 in good health.

This clonotype was detected only a few times. The chain couples TRBV7-2 to TRBJ2-5; 9 nucleotides match TRBD2. J gave up 7 bases and V 1 base, and 16 bases lay outside the gene matches. The germline gives CDR1 SGHTA, CDR2 FQGNSA. CDR3 size: 18 residues. CDR3 sequence: CASSLVSQRGASPWTQYF. The CDR3 coding sequence is TGTGCCAGCAGCTTAGTATCCCAGCGGGGGGCCTCGCCGTGGACCCAGTACTTC.

The table lists this clonotype with a few counts. The chain combines TRBV5-1 with TRBJ1-5, with D unresolved. The CDR3 length is 15 residues. Per the germline V gene, CDR1 is SGHRS and CDR2 is YFSETQ. V lost 0 bases to trimming and J lost 3 bases, with 10 bases between them. Here the CDR3 reads CASSLGGKPNQPQHF. DNA for the CDR3: TGCGCCAGCAGCTTGGGTGGGAAGCCCAATCAGCCCCAGCATTTT. Using reference TRBV5-1 and TRBJ1-5 for the parts outside the CDR3, the full variable domain is KAGVTQTPRYLIKTRGQQVTLSCSPISGHRSVSWYQQTPGQGLQFLFEYFSETQRNKGNFPGRFSGRQFSNSRSEMNVSTLELGDSALYLCASSLGGKPNQPQHFGDGTRLSIL.

V and J are TRBV5-1 and TRBJ2-1; perhaps TRBD1 as D (6 bases). The V gene's germline CDR1 is SGHRS and CDR2 YFSETQ. The germline V and J ends were trimmed by 6 bases and 5 bases, with 9 bases remaining between them. The CDR3 covers 12 residues. As DNA, the CDR3 is TGCGCCAGCACCAACAGGGACAATGAGCAGTTCTTC. Amino acids: CASTNRDNEQFF.

There are many counts of this clonotype. The chain recombines TRBV20-1 with TRBJ2-5, with 7 positions matching TRBD2. Germline V lookup: CDR1 DFQATT, CDR2 SNEGSKA (reference sequence). J was trimmed by 4 bases and V by 5 bases; bases with no gene match: 7. The CDR3 spans 13 residues. CDR3 loop: CSAGGAGRETQYF. As DNA, the CDR3 is TGCAGTGCTGGGGGAGCGGGGAGAGAGACCCAGTACTTC.

The chain couples TRBV6-1 to TRBJ2-2, with TRBD2 as a possible D gene (6 bases). Germline lookup yields CDR1 MNHNS and CDR2 SASEGT. This CDR3 spans 17 amino acids. V gave up 6 bases and J gave up 6 bases, with 23 bases separating them. CDR3 DNA: TGTGCCAGCAGGATACGAGGGAGTCAGGGAGGCCCCGGGGAGCTGTTTTTT. Translation: CASRIRGSQGGPGELFF.

In its sample, this clonotype was seen many times. The CDR3 protein is CASSNRGYGYTF. CDR3 coding DNA: TGTGCCAGCAGTAACCGGGGCTATGGCTACACCTTC. The chain uses TRBV25-1 and TRBJ1-2; D is uncertain. Germline CDR1 is MGHDK and CDR2 is SYGVNS. The CDR3 is made up of 12 amino acids. The V and J ends lost 5 bases and 4 bases respectively, with 8 bases between them.

This clonotype was seen more than once but under ten times. The chain carries TRBV13 and TRBJ2-3; D not resolved. This CDR3 spans 15 amino acids. CDR1 PRHDT and CDR2 FYEKMQ come from the germline V gene (reference sequence). Trimming stripped 1 base from V and 6 bases from J, with 14 bases between. CDR3 sequence: CASSLVSHYPDTQYF. Written as DNA, the CDR3 is TGTGCCAGCAGCTTAGTTTCTCATTATCCGGATACGCAGTATTTT.

This clonotype occurred a few times. V usage is TRBV27 and J usage is TRBJ2-4; 7 nucleotides match TRBD1. The tail of the sequence fits TRBJ2-7 better, so the J call may be wrong. In germline, CDR1 is MNHEY, CDR2 SMNVEV (reference sequence). The CDR3 is made up of 16 amino acids. As DNA, the CDR3 is TGTGCCAGCAGCCTTAGAAGACAGGGAAGGGGCTCCGAGCAGTACTTC. Amino acids: CASSLRRQGRGSEQYF.

This clonotype has only a few counts. This sequence joins TRBV7-9 and TRBJ2-7; 7 nucleotides line up with TRBD1. This CDR3 is 14 amino acids long. J gave up 6 bases and V 5 bases, and 10 bases lay outside the gene matches. Germline V gives CDR1 SEHNR, CDR2 FQNEAQ (reference sequence). In DNA form, the CDR3 reads TGTGCCAGCAGCGCACCCCCAGGGGGTTCCGAGCAGTACTTC. It translates to CASSAPPGGSEQYF.

This clonotype has at least ten counts. This sequence joins TRBV27 and TRBJ2-7; 11 nucleotides line up with TRBD2. The CDR3 extends over 14 amino acids. Germline CDR1 and CDR2: MNHEY and SMNVEV (reference sequence). V dropped 4 bases and J dropped 2; count of bases not matched to a gene: 1. The CDR3 loop reads CASSYSGGAYEQYF. The CDR3 DNA reads as TGTGCCAGCAGTTATAGCGGGGGGGCCTACGAGCAGTACTTC.

The CDR3 reads CASSLPNTGTDNYGYTF. CDR3 coding DNA: TGTGCCAGCAGCTTACCTAACACCGGGACAGACAACTATGGCTACACCTTC. J is TRBJ1-2 and V is TRBV11-2, with TRBD1 identical over 7 bases. CDR1 is SGHAT, CDR2 FQNNGV, per germline. V was pared by 2 bases and J by 2 bases, with 11 bases of the junction left unmatched. This CDR3 is 17 amino acids long.

This clonotype was picked up many times. The chain combines TRBV3-1 with TRBJ2-3; 8 nucleotides align to TRBD2. The CDR3 is 15 amino acids. V lost 4 bases, J lost 6 bases, and 9 bases stayed unmatched. The germline gives CDR1 LGHDT, CDR2 YNNKEL (reference sequence). The CDR3 nucleotides are TGTGCCAGCAGCCCTACTAGCGGCTCGTCGGATACGCAGTATTTT. The encoded protein is CASSPTSGSSDTQYF.

The chain recombines TRBV20-1 with TRBJ1-5, with D perhaps matching TRBD2 (6 bases). With the DNA end fitting TRBJ2-3 better, the J assignment may be wrong. The CDR3 extends over 15 amino acids. Germline values: CDR1 DFQATT, CDR2 SNEGSKA (reference sequence). CDR3 amino acids: CSASLGGSGNQPQYF. CDR3 nucleotide sequence: TGCAGTGCTAGCCTGGGGGGTTCGGGCAATCAGCCCCAGTATTTT.

The chain employs TRBV20-1 and TRBJ2-5; no clear D gene. Trimming took 3 bases from V and 0 from J, leaving 5 bases between them. The CDR3 totals 12 residues. Germline V gene sequence: CDR1 DFQATT, CDR2 SNEGSKA (reference sequence). CDR3 amino acids: CSASSYQETQYF. CDR3 sequence (DNA): TGCAGTGCTAGTTCTTACCAAGAGACCCAGTACTTC.

The rearrangement uses TRBV6-2 or TRBV6-3 and TRBJ2-7; 7 nucleotides match TRBD1. The CDR3 is made up of 13 amino acids. Unmatched junction bases numbered 7, after V lost 6 bases and J lost 5 bases. The germline CDR1 and CDR2 sequences are MNHEY and SVGEGT. CDR3 amino acids: CASRRGQWHEQYF. The CDR3 nucleotides are TGTGCCAGCAGAAGGGGGCAATGGCACGAGCAGTACTTC.

This clonotype was found a few times. The chain combines TRBV6-5 with TRBJ2-5; either TRBD1 or TRBD2 may fit D (5 bases each). Germline CDR1 MNHEY, CDR2 SVGAGI. The V end was cut by 6 bases, the J end by 5 bases, with 19 bases between. CDR3 length equals 15 residues. Here the CDR3 reads CASSRDQGRSETQYF. As DNA, the CDR3 is TGTGCCAGCAGCCGTGACCAGGGACGCAGTGAGACCCAGTACTTC.

This clonotype has only a few counts. V gene TRBV20-1 combines with J gene TRBJ1-1; D ambiguous. Trimming cost V 5 bases and J 1 base, with 11 bases left between them. Germline V lookup: CDR1 DFQATT, CDR2 SNEGSKA (reference sequence). The CDR3 spans 13 residues. The DNA of the CDR3 is TGCAGTGCTCCATACAGAGGGAACACTGAAGCTTTCTTT. Amino acids: CSAPYRGNTEAFF.

The chain links TRBV30 to TRBJ2-1, with 8 positions matching TRBD1. Germline CDR1 reads GTSNPN; CDR2 reads SVGIG (reference sequence). Unmatched junction bases numbered 10, after V lost 0 bases and J lost 9 bases. This CDR3 has 15 amino acids. CDR3 protein: CAWSVLVQGGSEQFF. In nucleotides, the CDR3 is TGTGCCTGGAGTGTACTGGTACAGGGGGGTAGTGAGCAGTTCTTC.

There are a few counts of this clonotype. This chain uses TRBV30 with TRBJ2-1, with D tentatively TRBD1 or TRBD2 (5 bases each). Trimming cost V 1 base and J 3 bases, with 19 bases left between them. The V gene's germline CDR1 is GTSNPN and CDR2 SVGIG (reference sequence). The CDR3 sequence is 17 residues long. The chain's CDR3 is CAWSALWGSGLYNEQFF. The CDR3, as DNA: TGTGCCTGGAGTGCTCTATGGGGCAGCGGACTCTACAATGAGCAGTTCTTC.

The chain couples TRBV27 to TRBJ1-2; TRBD1 is a possible D gene (5 bases). CDR1 and CDR2 (germline): MNHEY, SMNVEV (reference sequence). The germline V and J ends were trimmed by 2 bases and 7 bases, with 11 bases remaining between them. This CDR3 is 13 amino acids long. CDR3 nucleotide sequence: TGTGCCAGCAGTTTAACGGGACGGACTGGCTACACCTTC. Translated: CASSLTGRTGYTF.

This chain links TRBV3-1 with TRBJ1-2; unclear D gene. Germline V CDR1 and CDR2: LGHDT, YNNKEL (reference sequence). The CDR3 totals 14 residues. V dropped 3 bases and J dropped 6 bases, with 14 bases sitting between them. The CDR3 region is CASSHSFFRDGYTF. The CDR3, as DNA: TGTGCCAGCAGCCACAGTTTTTTTCGGGATGGCTACACCTTC.

This clonotype was observed once. This chain connects TRBV5-6 to TRBJ2-2; TRBD2 matches 8 bases. V shed 7 bases and J 8 bases; nucleotides not matched to a gene: 16. The CDR3 is 16 amino acids. The germline V gene has CDR1 SGHDT and CDR2 YYEEEE. In DNA form, the CDR3 reads TGTGCCAGCGGACCGATAGCGGGGTTTTCAAGAGGGGAGCTGTTTTTT. Translating gives CASGPIAGFSRGELFF.

This clonotype was seen more than once but under ten times. The chain couples TRBV7-3 to TRBJ2-3; D may be TRBD1 or TRBD2 (5 bases each). Germline V lookup: CDR1 SGHTA, CDR2 FQGTGA. The V gene lost 5 bases and the J gene lost 2 bases, with 14 bases spanning the gap. The CDR3 totals 15 residues. The CDR3, as DNA: TGTGCCAGCAGCCCCTCGACGGGGCCCACAGATACGCAGTATTTT. Residues: CASSPSTGPTDTQYF.

This clonotype has more than one count but fewer than ten. The chain recombines TRBV20-1 with TRBJ1-1; no definite D call. Germline V gene lookup returns CDR1 DFQATT and CDR2 SNEGSKA (reference sequence). This CDR3 is built from 12 residues. For the CDR3, the DNA is TGCAGCGCCCGGACCCAAAACACTGAAGCTTTCTTT. Its protein is CSARTQNTEAFF.

This clonotype was observed a few times. The rearrangement links TRBV27 to TRBJ2-1; the match to TRBD2 covers 7 bases. CDR1 and CDR2 (germline): MNHEY, SMNVEV (reference sequence). V shed 1 base and J 3 bases; nucleotides not matched to a gene: 6. This CDR3 is 16 amino acids long. The CDR3 reads CASSLYAGRGYNEQFF. CDR3 DNA sequence: TGTGCCAGCAGTTTATACGCGGGGAGGGGCTACAATGAGCAGTTCTTC.

This clonotype was detected a few times. The chain has TRBV27 and TRBJ2-6; D is unclear. The germline gives CDR1 MNHEY, CDR2 SMNVEV (reference sequence). The V gene lost 5 bases and the J gene lost 0 bases, with 11 bases spanning the gap. The CDR3 has 16 residues. The DNA for the CDR3 is TGTGCCAGCAGTCCCATTAGCATCTCTGGGGCCAACGTCCTGACTTTC. This translates into CASSPISISGANVLTF.

There are many counts of this clonotype. This chain joins TRBV3-1 and TRBJ2-5; D is tentatively TRBD1 or TRBD2 (5 bases each). The CDR3 is 14 amino acids. The germline V and J ends were trimmed by 1 base and 0 bases, with 6 bases remaining between them. Germline CDR1 reads LGHDT; CDR2 reads YNNKEL (reference sequence). CDR3 in DNA: TGTGCCAGCAGCCAAGGGGGGTACCAAGAGACCCAGTACTTC. It codes for CASSQGGYQETQYF.

The genes are TRBV7-9 and TRBJ2-7, with 9 bases aligning to TRBD1. Germline V gene sequence: CDR1 SEHNR, CDR2 FQNEAQ (reference sequence). V shed 5 bases and J 4 bases; nucleotides not matched to a gene: 6. The CDR3 contains 14 residues. The CDR3 loop reads CASSPTGGRYEQYF. The CDR3 DNA sequence: TGTGCCAGCAGCCCAACAGGGGGCAGGTACGAGCAGTACTTC.